The rows below give T cell receptor beta chains drawn from one sample of a study of Tregs in tolerant kidney transplant recipients. Sequencing was performed with immunoSEQ multiplex PCR; in TCRdb, only in-frame clones are kept and a portion is missing. The sample carries fewer than 70,000 clones, around 83% recorded once. Sample: CD4+ T cells from blood. These receptors all come from a human donor in good health. CDR3s include the opening cysteine and the closing phenylalanine or tryptophan. The order of the fields is D gene, J gene, clone size, V gene, CDR3 DNA, CDR3 protein. A D gene is named only where the DNA matches it firmly. Clone size is not always given. Where it is, it says once, few, many or a class for expanded clones.

. | TRBJ1-1 | . | TRBV14 | TGTGCCAGCAGCCAAGAGCAGGCGAACACTGAAGCTTTCTTT | CASSQEQANTEAFF
. | TRBJ1-5 | . | TRBV7-9 | TGTGCCAGCAGTTATGGCCCAGGGTTGAATCAGCCCCAGCATTTT | CASSYGPGLNQPQHF
. | TRBJ1-2 | . | TRBV15 | TGTGCCACCAGCTTAGGGAGCCAATATGGCTACACCTTC | CATSLGSQYGYTF
. | TRBJ1-1 | . | TRBV5-6 | TGTGCCAGCAGGGTGGTAGGGGGCACTGAAGCTTTCTTT | CASRVVGGTEAFF
. | TRBJ2-3 | . | TRBV11-2 | TGTGCCAGCAGCTTTGACCGATTCGTAGATACGCAGTATTTT | CASSFDRFVDTQYF
. | TRBJ2-1 | once | TRBV18 | TGTGCCAGCTCACTCTCGGGAAGCTACAATGAGCAGTTCTTC | CASSLSGSYNEQFF
TRBD1 | TRBJ2-7 | . | TRBV28 | TGTGCCAGCAGTTCGGACAGGGGGAGGGTAGCGGGAACCTACGAGCAGTACTTC | CASSSDRGRVAGTYEQYF
TRBD1 | TRBJ1-5 | medium-sized | TRBV19 | TGTGCCAGTACCCCTGGGACAGGGGGTAATAGCAATCAGCCCCAGCATTTT | CASTPGTGGNSNQPQHF
. | TRBJ2-3 | . | TRBV7-2 | TGTGCCAGCAGCAAGAGTCCCAGCGGGCTGTATACGCAGTATTTT | CASSKSPSGLYTQYF
. | TRBJ1-1 | . | TRBV5-1 | TGCGCCAGCAGCTTGGGGACCACAGAGAACACTGAAGCTTTCTTT | CASSLGTTENTEAFF
. | TRBJ2-2 | . | TRBV11-1 | TGTGCCAGCAGCCACCCGAACACCGGGGAGCTGTTTTTT | CASSHPNTGELFF
. | TRBJ1-2 | . | TRBV20-1 | TGCAGTGCTAGCCAGAACTATGGCTACACCTTC | CSASQNYGYTF
TRBD1 | TRBJ1-1 | . | TRBV6-6 | TGTGCCAGCAGTTACCCAAACAGGGGTAGCACTGAAGCTTTCTTT | CASSYPNRGSTEAFF
. | TRBJ1-2 | medium-sized | TRBV6-1 | TGTGCCAGCAGTGCCGGACAGACTAACTATGGCTACACCTTC | CASSAGQTNYGYTF
TRBD2 | TRBJ2-7 | . | TRBV6-1 | TGTGCCAGCACAGGACTAGCAGCCTACGAGCAGTACTTC | CASTGLAAYEQYF
. | TRBJ2-7 | . | TRBV6-6 | TGTGCCAGCAGGCCCCGCATAGATACCCCTCCTAACGAGCAGTACTTC | CASRPRIDTPPNEQYF
. | TRBJ1-5 | few | TRBV5-8 | TGTGCCAGCAGTCAACGGTGGTCCCAGCATTTT | CASSQRWSQHF
. | TRBJ2-6 | few | TRBV4-3 | TGCGCCAGCAGCCAAGATTACAGCTCTGGGGCCAACGTCCTGACTTTC | CASSQDYSSGANVLTF
. | TRBJ2-5 | . | TRBV19 | TGTGCCAGTAAGGGGGGACTTTATTCAGAGACCCAGTACTTC | CASKGGLYSETQYF
. | TRBJ1-2 | . | TRBV9 | TGTGCCAGCAGCCCATTAAAGGGAGACAGCCCTCATGGCTACACCTTC | CASSPLKGDSPHGYTF
TRBD2 | TRBJ2-5 | . | TRBV9 | TGTGCCAGCAGCGAGAGGACAGACGGGACTAGCGGGGTACAAGAGACCCAGTACTTC | CASSERTDGTSGVQETQYF
. | TRBJ2-7 | . | TRBV5-1 | TGCGCCAGCAGCTTGGACGGAGGAACCTACGAGCAGTACTTC | CASSLDGGTYEQYF
TRBD1 | TRBJ2-3 | . | TRBV29-1 | TGCAGCGTTCGCGGACAGGGGGCCGAAGATACGCAGTATTTT | CSVRGQGAEDTQYF
TRBD1 | TRBJ2-1 | once | TRBV5-1 | TGCGCCAGCAGCTTGGGACAGGGGACCTACAATGAGCAGTTCTTC | CASSLGQGTYNEQFF
. | TRBJ2-7 | few | TRBV4-3 | TGCGCCAGCAGCCAAGAACAGGGAAGAAACGAGCAGTACTTC | CASSQEQGRNEQYF
. | TRBJ1-5 | . | TRBV6-1 | TGTGCCAGCAGTGAACAGGTTAATCAGCCCCAGCATTTT | CASSEQVNQPQHF
. | TRBJ2-1 | . | TRBV5-4 | TGTGCCAGCAGCTTGACCTACTTCTTAATTTACAATGAGCAGTTCTTC | CASSLTYFLIYNEQFF
. | TRBJ2-3 | . | TRBV28 | TGTGCCAGCAGTTTAGTCAGCGTCGGGGAAGATACGCAGTATTTT | CASSLVSVGEDTQYF
. | TRBJ1-6 | . | TRBV5-5 | TGTGCCAGCAGCTTAACGGACAGCGGCAATTCACCCCTCCACTTT | CASSLTDSGNSPLHF
. | TRBJ2-3 | . | TRBV5-1 | TGCGCCAGCAGCATTCAGCCCGGGGGCACAGATACGCAGTATTTT | CASSIQPGGTDTQYF
. | TRBJ1-1 | medium-sized | TRBV7-9 | TGTGCCAGCAGCTTGGACGGAAATCCTGAAGCTTTCTTT | CASSLDGNPEAFF
TRBD2 | TRBJ2-3 | . | TRBV30 | TGTGCCTGGACCCACGGGAGGCAGGGAGTCGCAGATACGCAGTATTTT | CAWTHGRQGVADTQYF
TRBD2 | TRBJ2-5 | once | TRBV28 | TGTGCCATCGGGGGGGCCGTCCAAGAGACCCAGTACTTC | CAIGGAVQETQYF
. | TRBJ2-3 | . | TRBV21-1 | TGTGCCAGCAGGGATGGGACTAGCGAAGCATTAAATACGCAGTATTTT | CASRDGTSEALNTQYF
. | TRBJ1-2 | . | TRBV19 | TGTGCCAGTAGCTTGGGCGGAGCCTCCTATGGCTACACCTTC | CASSLGGASYGYTF
. | TRBJ1-2 | . | TRBV7-9 | TGTGCCAGCAGCTCTTCGGGAAGCGACTATGGCTACACCTTC | CASSSSGSDYGYTF
TRBD1 | TRBJ2-1 | . | TRBV27 | TGTGCCAGCAGTTTAGAGGGACAGGGGTACAATGAGCAGTTCTTC | CASSLEGQGYNEQFF
TRBD2 | TRBJ2-1 | . | TRBV4-3 | TGCGCCAGCAGCACGCGGGGGTTCTACAATGAGCAGTTCTTC | CASSTRGFYNEQFF
. | TRBJ1-5 | . | TRBV19 | TGTGCCAGTAGTATACCGGGGGATCAGCAGCCCCAGCATTTT | CASSIPGDQQPQHF
. | TRBJ1-6 | . | TRBV7-2 | TGTGCCAGCAGCTCGGATAGCTCCTATAATTCACCCCTCCACTTT | CASSSDSSYNSPLHF
. | TRBJ2-7 | once | TRBV4-1 | TGCGCCAGCAGCCAAGACCCCTGGACGGACTTAAACGAGCAGTACTTC | CASSQDPWTDLNEQYF
. | TRBJ2-5 | once | TRBV7-9 | TGTGCCAGCAGCTTATTGGGTCCAGAGACCCAGTACTTC | CASSLLGPETQYF
. | TRBJ1-2 | . | TRBV30 | TGTGCCTGGGGACCAGGGGAAGGCTACACCTTC | CAWGPGEGYTF
. | TRBJ2-3 | few | TRBV29-1 | TGCAGCGTTGGGATAGATACGCAGTATTTT | CSVGIDTQYF
. | TRBJ2-7 | . | TRBV4-3 | TGCGCCAGCAGCCTCATCCGCGGGACGGGGTACGAGCAGTACTTC | CASSLIRGTGYEQYF
. | TRBJ2-1 | once | TRBV19 | TGTGCCAGTAGTCCAGACACCTACAATGAGCAGTTCTTC | CASSPDTYNEQFF
TRBD1 | TRBJ1-2 | . | TRBV25-1 | TGTGCCAGCAGTGATACCAGGGGGACAGGGTTTAACTATGGCTACACCTTC | CASSDTRGTGFNYGYTF
. | TRBJ2-3 | . | TRBV4-3 | TGCGCCAGCAGCCAAGGGGGGGCCAGGGCAGATACGCAGTATTTT | CASSQGGARADTQYF
TRBD2 | TRBJ2-5 | . | TRBV7-2 | TGTGCCAGCAGCTTTAGGCGGGGGCAAGAGACCCAGTACTTC | CASSFRRGQETQYF
TRBD1 | TRBJ1-5 | . | TRBV6-1 | TGTGCCAGCAGCCCAGGGGGCCGAGGAAATCAGCCCCAGCATTTT | CASSPGGRGNQPQHF
. | TRBJ2-7 | . | TRBV7-9 | TGTGCCAGCAGTCGACAGGCCTCGGCCGAGCAGTACTTC | CASSRQASAEQYF